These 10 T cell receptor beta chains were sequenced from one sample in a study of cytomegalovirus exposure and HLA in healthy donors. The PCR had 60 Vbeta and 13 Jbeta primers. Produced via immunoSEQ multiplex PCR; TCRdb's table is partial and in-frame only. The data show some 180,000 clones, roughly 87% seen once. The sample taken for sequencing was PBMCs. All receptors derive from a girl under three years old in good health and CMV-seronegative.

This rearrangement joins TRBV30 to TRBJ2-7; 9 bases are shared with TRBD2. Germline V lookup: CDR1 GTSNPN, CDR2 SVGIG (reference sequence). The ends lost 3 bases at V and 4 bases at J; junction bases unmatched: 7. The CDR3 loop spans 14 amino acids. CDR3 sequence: CAWSYGTSYYEQYF. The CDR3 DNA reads TGTGCCTGGAGCTACGGGACTAGCTATTACGAGCAGTACTTC.

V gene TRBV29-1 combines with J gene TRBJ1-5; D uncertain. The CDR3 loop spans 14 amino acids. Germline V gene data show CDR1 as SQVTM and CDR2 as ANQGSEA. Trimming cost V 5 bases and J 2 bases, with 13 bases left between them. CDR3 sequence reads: CSVSSGNGNQPQHF. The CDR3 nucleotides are TGCAGCGTTTCGTCCGGGAACGGCAATCAGCCCCAGCATTTT.

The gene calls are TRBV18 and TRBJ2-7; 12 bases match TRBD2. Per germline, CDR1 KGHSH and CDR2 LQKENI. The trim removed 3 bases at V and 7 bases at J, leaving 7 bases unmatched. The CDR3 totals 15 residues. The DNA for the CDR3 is TGTGCCAGCTCACCTCCCCTAGCGGGAGGGAGGGAGCAGTACTTC. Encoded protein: CASSPPLAGGREQYF.

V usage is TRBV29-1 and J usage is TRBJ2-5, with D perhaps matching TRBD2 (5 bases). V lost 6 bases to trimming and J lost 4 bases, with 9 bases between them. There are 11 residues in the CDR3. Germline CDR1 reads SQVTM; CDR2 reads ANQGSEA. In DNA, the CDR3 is TGCAGCGTAGCTAGCCGAGAGACCCAGTACTTC. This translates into CSVASRETQYF.

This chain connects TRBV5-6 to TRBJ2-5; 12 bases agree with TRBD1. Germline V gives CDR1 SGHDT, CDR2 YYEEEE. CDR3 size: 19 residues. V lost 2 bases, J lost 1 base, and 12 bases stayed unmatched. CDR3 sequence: CASSLGVGTGGVLQETQYF. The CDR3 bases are TGTGCCAGCAGCTTAGGGGTCGGGACAGGGGGCGTCCTCCAAGAGACCCAGTACTTC.

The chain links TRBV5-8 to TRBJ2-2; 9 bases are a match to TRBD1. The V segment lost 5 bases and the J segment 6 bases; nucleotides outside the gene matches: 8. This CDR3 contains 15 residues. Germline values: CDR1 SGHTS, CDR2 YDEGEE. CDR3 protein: CASRPTGGSAGELFF. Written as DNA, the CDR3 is TGTGCCAGCAGACCAACAGGGGGCTCCGCCGGGGAGCTGTTTTTT.

The CDR3 here is CASSQVYERENTEAFF. CDR3 DNA sequence: TGTGCCAGCAGCCAAGTTTACGAGAGGGAGAACACTGAAGCTTTCTTT. This sequence joins TRBV4-2 and TRBJ1-1; D uncertain. The CDR3 has 16 residues. Germline V lookup: CDR1 LGHNA, CDR2 YNFKEQ. Trimming took 1 base from V and 1 from J, leaving 13 bases between them.

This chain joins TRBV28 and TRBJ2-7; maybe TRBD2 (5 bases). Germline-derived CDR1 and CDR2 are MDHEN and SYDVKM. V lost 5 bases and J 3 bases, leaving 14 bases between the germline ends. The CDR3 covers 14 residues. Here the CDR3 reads CASSTTTIYYEQYF. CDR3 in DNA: TGTGCCAGCAGTACCACGACTATTTACTACGAGCAGTACTTC. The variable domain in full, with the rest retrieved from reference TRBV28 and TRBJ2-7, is DVKVTQSSRYLVKRTGEKVFLECVQDMDHENMFWYRQDPGLGLRLIYFSYDVKMKEKGDIPEGYSVSREKKERFSLILESASTNQTSMYLCASSTTTIYYEQYFGPGTRLTVT.

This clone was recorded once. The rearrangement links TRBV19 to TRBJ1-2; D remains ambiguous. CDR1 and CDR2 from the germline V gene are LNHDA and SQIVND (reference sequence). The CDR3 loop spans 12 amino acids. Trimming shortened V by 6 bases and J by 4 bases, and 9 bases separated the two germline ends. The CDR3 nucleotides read TGTGCCAGTAGCCCGCCGGGCTATGGCTACACCTTC. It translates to CASSPPGYGYTF.

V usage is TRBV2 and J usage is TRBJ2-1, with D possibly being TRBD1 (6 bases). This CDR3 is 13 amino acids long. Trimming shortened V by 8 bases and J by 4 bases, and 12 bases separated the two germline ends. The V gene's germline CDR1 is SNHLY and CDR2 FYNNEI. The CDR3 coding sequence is TGTGCCAGCTTCTTCCAGGGGTACAATGAGCAGTTCTTC. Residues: CASFFQGYNEQFF.